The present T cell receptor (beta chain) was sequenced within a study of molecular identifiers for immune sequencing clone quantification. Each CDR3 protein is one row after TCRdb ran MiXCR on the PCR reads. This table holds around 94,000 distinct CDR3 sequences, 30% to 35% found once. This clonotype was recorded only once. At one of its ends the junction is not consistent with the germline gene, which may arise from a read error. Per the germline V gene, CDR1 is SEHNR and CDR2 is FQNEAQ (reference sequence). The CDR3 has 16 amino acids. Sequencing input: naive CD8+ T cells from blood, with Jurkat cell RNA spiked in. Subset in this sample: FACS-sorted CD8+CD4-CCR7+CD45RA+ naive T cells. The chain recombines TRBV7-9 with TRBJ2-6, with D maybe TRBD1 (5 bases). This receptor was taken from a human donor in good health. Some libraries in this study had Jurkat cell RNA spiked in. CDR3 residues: CASSLPVVPGATVLTF. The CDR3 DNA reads TGTGCCAGCAGCTTGCCAGTCGTCCCTGGGGCCACCGTCCTGACTTTC.